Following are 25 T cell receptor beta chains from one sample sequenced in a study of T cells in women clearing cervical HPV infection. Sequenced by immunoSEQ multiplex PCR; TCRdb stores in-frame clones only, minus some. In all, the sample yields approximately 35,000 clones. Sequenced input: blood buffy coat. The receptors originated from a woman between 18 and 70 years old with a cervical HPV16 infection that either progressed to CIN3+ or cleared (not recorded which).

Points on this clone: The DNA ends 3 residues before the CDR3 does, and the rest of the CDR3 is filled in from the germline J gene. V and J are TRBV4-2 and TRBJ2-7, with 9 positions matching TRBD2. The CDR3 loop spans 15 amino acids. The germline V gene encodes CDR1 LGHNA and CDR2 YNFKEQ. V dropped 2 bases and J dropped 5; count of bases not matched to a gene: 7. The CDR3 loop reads CASSQSGGRFNEQYF. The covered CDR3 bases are TGTGCCAGCAGCCAAAGCGGGGGGCGCTTCAACGAG.

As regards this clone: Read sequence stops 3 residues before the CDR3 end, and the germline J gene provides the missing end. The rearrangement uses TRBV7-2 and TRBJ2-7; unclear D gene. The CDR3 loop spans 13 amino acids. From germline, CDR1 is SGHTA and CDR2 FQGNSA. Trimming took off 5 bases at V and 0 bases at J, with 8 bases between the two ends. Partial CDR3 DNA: TGTGCCAGCAGCCCGCGAAGCTCCTACGAG. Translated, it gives CASSPRSSYE. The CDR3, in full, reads CASSPRSSYEQYF.

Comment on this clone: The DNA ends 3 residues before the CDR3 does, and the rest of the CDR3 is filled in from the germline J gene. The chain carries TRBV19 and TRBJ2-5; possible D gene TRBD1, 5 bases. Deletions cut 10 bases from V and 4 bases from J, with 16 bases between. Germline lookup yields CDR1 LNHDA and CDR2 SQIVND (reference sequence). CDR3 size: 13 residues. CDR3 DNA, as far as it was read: TGTGCCACGACCGCAGGGATTGGAGAGACC. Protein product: CATTAGIGET. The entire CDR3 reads CATTAGIGETQYF.

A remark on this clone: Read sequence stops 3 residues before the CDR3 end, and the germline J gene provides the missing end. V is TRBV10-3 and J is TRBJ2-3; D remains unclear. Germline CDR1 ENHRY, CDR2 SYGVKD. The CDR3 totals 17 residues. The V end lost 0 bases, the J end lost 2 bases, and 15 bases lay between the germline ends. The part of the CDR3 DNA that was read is TGTGCCATCAGTGAGTCTGTCAGGAGAGCCAACACAGATACG. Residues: CAISESVRRANTDT. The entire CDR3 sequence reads CAISESVRRANTDTQYF.

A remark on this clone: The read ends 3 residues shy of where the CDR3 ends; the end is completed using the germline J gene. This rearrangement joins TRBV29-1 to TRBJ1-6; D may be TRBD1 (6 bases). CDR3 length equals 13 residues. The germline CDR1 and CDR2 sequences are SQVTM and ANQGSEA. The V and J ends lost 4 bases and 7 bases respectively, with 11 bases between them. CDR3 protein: CSVVQGRNSPLHF. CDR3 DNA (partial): TGCAGCGTTGTGCAGGGGCGAAATTCACCC. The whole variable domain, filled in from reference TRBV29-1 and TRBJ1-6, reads SAVISQKPSRDICQRGTSLTIQCQVDSQVTMMFWYRQQPGQSLTLIATANQGSEATYESGFVIDKFPISRPNLTFSTLTVSNMSPEDSSIYLCSVVQGRNSPLHFGNGTRLTVT.

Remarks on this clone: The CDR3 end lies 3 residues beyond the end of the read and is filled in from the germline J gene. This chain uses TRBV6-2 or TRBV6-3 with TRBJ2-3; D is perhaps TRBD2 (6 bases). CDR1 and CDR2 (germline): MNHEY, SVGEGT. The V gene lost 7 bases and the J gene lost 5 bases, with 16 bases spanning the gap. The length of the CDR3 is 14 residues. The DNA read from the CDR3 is TGTGCCAGCAATACGGGAGTGGCGGGAGATACG. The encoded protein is CASNTGVAGDT. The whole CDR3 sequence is CASNTGVAGDTQYF.

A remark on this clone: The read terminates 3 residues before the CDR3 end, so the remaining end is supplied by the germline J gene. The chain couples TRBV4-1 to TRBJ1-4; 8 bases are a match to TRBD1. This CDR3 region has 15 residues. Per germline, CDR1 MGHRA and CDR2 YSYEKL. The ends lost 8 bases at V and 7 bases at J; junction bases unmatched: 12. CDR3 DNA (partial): TGCGCCAGCTGCCCCAGGACAGGGTTTTTTGAAAAA. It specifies CASCPRTGFFEK. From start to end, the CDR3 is CASCPRTGFFEKLFF.

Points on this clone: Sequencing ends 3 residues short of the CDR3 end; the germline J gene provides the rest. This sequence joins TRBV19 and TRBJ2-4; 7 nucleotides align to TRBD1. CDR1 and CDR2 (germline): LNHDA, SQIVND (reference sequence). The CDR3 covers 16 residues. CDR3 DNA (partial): TGTGCCAGTAGTATAGATCTGGCAGGGGGATACTATGGT. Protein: CASSIDLAGGYYG. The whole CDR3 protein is CASSIDLAGGYYGQYF.

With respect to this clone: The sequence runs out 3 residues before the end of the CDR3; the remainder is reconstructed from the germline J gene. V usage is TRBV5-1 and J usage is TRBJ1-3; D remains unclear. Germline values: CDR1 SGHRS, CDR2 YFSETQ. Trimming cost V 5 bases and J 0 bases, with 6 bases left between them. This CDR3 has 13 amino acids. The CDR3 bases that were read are TGCGCCAGCAGGTTCGGCTCTGGAAACACC. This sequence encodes CASRFGSGNT. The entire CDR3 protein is CASRFGSGNTIYF.

The covered CDR3 bases are TGTGCCAGCAGCTTCGCAGGGTCTACTTCACCC. This encodes CASSFAGSTSP. The full CDR3 is CASSFAGSTSPLHF. The V call is TRBV5-4, the J call TRBJ1-6, with D perhaps matching TRBD1 (5 bases). The sequence runs out 3 residues before the end of the CDR3; the remainder is reconstructed from the germline J gene. V was pared by 2 bases and J by 9 bases, with 12 bases between. In germline, CDR1 is SGHNT, CDR2 YYREEE (reference sequence). The CDR3 sequence is 14 residues long.

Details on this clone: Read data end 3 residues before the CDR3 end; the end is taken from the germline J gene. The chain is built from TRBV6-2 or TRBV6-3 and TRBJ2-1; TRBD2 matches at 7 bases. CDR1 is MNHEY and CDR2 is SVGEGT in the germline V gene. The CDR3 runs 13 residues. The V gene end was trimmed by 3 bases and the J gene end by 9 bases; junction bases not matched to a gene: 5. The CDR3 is CASSYSSGFEQFF. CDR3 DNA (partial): TGTGCCAGCAGTTATTCTAGCGGTTTTGAG.

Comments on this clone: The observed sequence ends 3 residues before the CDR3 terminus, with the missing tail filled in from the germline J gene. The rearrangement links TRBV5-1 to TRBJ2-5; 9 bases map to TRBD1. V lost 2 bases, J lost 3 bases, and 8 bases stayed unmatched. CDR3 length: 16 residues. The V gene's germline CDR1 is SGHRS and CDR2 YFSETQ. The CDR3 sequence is CASSLEPRQGEETQYF. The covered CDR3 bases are TGCGCCAGCAGCTTAGAACCGAGACAGGGGGAAGAGACC. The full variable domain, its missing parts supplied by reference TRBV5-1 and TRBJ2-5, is KAGVTQTPRYLIKTRGQQVTLSCSPISGHRSVSWYQQTPGQGLQFLFEYFSETQRNKGNFPGRFSGRQFSNSRSEMNVSTLELGDSALYLCASSLEPRQGEETQYFGPGTRLLVL.

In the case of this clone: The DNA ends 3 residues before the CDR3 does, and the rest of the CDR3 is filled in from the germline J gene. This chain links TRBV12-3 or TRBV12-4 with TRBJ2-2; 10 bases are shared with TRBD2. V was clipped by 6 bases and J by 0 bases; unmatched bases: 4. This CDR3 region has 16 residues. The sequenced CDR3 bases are TGTGCCAGCAGCCTAGCGGGAGCGGCGAACACCGGGGAG. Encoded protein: CASSLAGAANTGE. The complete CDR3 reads CASSLAGAANTGELFF.

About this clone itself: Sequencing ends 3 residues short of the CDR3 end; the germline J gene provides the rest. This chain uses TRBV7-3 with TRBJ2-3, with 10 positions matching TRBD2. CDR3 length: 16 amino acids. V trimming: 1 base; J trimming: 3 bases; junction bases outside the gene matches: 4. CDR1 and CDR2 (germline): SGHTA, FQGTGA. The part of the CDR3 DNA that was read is TGTGCCAGCAGCTTAAGAGCGGGGGGGCGAACAGATACG. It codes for CASSLRAGGRTDT. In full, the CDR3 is CASSLRAGGRTDTQYF.

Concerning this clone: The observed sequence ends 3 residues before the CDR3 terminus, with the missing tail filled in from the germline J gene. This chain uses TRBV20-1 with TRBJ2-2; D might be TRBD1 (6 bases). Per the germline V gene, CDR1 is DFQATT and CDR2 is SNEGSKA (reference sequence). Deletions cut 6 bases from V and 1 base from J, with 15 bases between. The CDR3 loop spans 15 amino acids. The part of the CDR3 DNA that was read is TGCAGTGCCACTCTACAGGGCGAGAACACCGGGGAG. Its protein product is CSATLQGENTGE. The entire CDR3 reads CSATLQGENTGELFF.

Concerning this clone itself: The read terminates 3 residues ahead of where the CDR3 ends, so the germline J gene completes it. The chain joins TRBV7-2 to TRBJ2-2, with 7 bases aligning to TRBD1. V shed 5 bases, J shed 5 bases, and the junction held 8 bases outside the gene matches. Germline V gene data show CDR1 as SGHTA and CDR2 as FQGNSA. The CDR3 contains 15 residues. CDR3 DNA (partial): TGTGCCAGCAGCCTAAGACAGGGATCAACCGGGGAG. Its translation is CASSLRQGSTGE. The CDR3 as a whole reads CASSLRQGSTGELFF.

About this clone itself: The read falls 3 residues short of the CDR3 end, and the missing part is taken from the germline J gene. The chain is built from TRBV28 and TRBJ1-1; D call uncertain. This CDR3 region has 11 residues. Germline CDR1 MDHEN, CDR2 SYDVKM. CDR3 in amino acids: CASIQDFKAFF. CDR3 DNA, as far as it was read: TGTGCCAGCATCCAGGATTTCAAA.

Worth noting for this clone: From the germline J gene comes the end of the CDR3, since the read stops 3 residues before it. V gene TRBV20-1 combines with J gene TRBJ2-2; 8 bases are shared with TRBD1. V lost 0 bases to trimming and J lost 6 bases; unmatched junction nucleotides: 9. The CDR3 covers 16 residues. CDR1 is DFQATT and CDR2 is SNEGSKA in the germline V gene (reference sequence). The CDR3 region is CSARDLARGRSGELFF. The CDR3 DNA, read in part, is TGCAGTGCTAGAGATTTGGCCAGGGGGCGATCCGGGGAG.

The DNA read from the CDR3 is TGTGCCAGCAGTTCAATAGCGGAGCCCCGAGTCAATGAG. Amino acid sequence: CASSSIAEPRVNE. The complete CDR3 reads CASSSIAEPRVNEQFF. J is TRBJ2-1 and V is TRBV28; D may be TRBD2 (6 bases). Read data end 3 residues before the CDR3 end; the end is taken from the germline J gene. V was clipped by 4 bases and J by 6 bases, with 19 bases between them. This CDR3 has 16 residues. Germline V gene data show CDR1 as MDHEN and CDR2 as SYDVKM.

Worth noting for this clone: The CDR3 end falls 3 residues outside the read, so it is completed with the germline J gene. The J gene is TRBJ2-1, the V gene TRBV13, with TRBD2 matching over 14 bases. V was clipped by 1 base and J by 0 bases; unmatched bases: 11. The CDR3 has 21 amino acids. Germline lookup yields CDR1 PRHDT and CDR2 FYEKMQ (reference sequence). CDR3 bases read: TGTGCCAGCAGCTTAGCCCCGAGACTAGCGGGAGGGCCCAGCTCCTACAATGAG. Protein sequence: CASSLAPRLAGGPSSYNE. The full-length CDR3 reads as CASSLAPRLAGGPSSYNEQFF.

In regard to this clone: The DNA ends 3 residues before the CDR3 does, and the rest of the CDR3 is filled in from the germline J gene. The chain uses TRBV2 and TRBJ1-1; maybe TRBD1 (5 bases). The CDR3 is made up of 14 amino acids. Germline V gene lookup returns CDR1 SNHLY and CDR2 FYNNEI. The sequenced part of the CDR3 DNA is TGTGCCAGCAGTGACCCTAGGGGAGGGCGGTCA. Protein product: CASSDPRGGRS. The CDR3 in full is CASSDPRGGRSAFF.

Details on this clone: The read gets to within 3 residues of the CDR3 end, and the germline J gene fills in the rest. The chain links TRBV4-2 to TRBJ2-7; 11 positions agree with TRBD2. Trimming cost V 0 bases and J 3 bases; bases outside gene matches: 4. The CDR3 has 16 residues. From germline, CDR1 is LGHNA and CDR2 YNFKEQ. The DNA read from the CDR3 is TGTGCCAGCAGCCAAGATGAGGGGACTAGCGGCTACGAG. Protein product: CASSQDEGTSGYE. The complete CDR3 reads CASSQDEGTSGYEQYF.

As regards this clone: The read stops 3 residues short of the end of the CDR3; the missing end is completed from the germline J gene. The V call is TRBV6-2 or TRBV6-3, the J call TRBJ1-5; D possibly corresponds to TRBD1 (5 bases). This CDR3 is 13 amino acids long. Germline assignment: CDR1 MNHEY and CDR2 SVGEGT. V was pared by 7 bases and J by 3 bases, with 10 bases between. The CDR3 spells CASNDRFNQPQHF. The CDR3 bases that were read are TGTGCCAGCAACGACAGATTCAATCAGCCC.

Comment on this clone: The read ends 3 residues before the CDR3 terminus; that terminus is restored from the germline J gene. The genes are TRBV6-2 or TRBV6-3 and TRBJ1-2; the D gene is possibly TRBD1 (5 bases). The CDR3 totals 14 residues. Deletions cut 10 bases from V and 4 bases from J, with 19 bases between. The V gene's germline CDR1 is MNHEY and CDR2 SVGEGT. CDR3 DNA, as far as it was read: TGTGCCATCGAGACACGGGGGGGTCCCTATGGC. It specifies CAIETRGGPYG. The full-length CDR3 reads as CAIETRGGPYGYTF.

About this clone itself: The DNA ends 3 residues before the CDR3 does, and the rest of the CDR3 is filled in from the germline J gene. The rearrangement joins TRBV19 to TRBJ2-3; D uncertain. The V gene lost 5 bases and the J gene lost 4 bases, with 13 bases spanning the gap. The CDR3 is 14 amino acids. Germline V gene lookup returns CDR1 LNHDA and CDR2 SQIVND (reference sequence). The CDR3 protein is CASSANQGSDTQYF. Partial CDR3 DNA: TGTGCCAGTAGTGCAAATCAAGGCTCAGATACG.